Listed here is a single T cell receptor beta chain. This clonotype was detected a few times. It has no known antigen specificity. Per-nucleotide qualities are absent, and no much larger clonotype sits a single base away. The receptor library was made with 5' RACE. The reads were generated on an Illumina HiSeq 2000. A universal primer binding site was added through template switching, and the final cDNA carried a unique molecular identifier so that TCR cDNA molecules could be counted accurately. Specific primers in the conserved constant-segment region were used to synthesize first-strand cDNA for TCR alpha and beta chains. To control for contamination, every cDNA library carried two barcodes: a SMART-Mk sample barcode plus Illumina barcodes. TruSeq adapter sequences along with Illumina sample barcodes were introduced in two successive PCR steps. Sequencing of the TCR alpha and beta cDNA libraries was done on the Illumina HiSeq platform using custom primers. From the authors' description of their analysis: MiGEC processed the raw reads to extract unique molecular identifiers, while MiXCR was used to determine the CDR3 positions. Recombination models were inferred per individual with the repgenHMM and IGoR tools using an EM algorithm. Shared clonotype analysis was performed with the tcR package in R, normalizing sharing by the product of cloneset sizes. To study raw recombination without the effects of thymic and clonal selection, out-of-frame nonproductive sequences were analyzed. The raw public reads went through TCRdb reprocessing: fastp at Q25, MiXCR clone calling, in-frame beta chains kept. Each entry merges the rows of one CDR3 protein and shows their most common DNA and genes. The V and J calls reflect TCRdb's pipeline rather than the authors' work. This sample holds hundreds of thousands of distinct CDR3 sequences; 6.1% were observed only once. Of the sample, approximately 2% falls within the top ten clones.

This sample was included in a study of identical twins (dated by TCRdb to the mid-2010s). In the study overall: TCR alpha and beta repertoires from monozygotic twins, unrelated adults of various ages and cord blood were deep-sequenced to test whether fetal clonotypes persist. Replicate twin experiments were performed at different times using different library preparation protocols to rule out contamination.

Study-level results and caveats: In monozygotic twins, recombination models systematically underestimated out-of-frame TCR alpha sharing, but the models matched the sharing seen between unrelated individuals. Compared with coincidental sharing between unrelated individuals, an excess of low generation-probability sequences was observed among out-of-frame TCR alpha sequences shared between twins. Conclusions relied on cross-sectional statistical analysis, since the same donors could not be followed over many years. Fewer insertions were carried by abundant cord blood beta clonotypes; a weaker similar trend was observed in young adult naive repertoires, while no such trend was observed in memory repertoires. In beta out-of-frame sequences, excess twin sharing was weaker, because having fewer shared sequences lowered the signal-to-noise ratio. Invariant T cells such as MAIT and iNKT could partly confound zero-insertion analyses, although diverse VJ usage argued against such confounding for most clonotypes.

Every donor was a healthy Caucasian. Three unrelated non-twin adults were also sequenced: a male aged 18 to 30, a male aged 50 to 59 and a female aged 50 to 59. Using Miltenyi CD45RO+ enrichment and human naive T-cell isolation kits, memory (CD45RO+) and naive T cells were isolated from PBMC. This receptor was obtained from a young man in good health. Sequencing was carried out using naive T cells sorted from blood. According to the study, the label for this sample's cell subset or site signals: cells isolated with a human naive T-cell isolation kit.

The DNA is as follows: TGTGCCAGCAGCCGAAACCAGGGGAACACTGAAGCTTTCTTT. Translated, it gives CASSRNQGNTEAFF. The rearrangement joined TRBV3-1 to TRBJ1-1, and possibly TRBD1, on 5 matching bases. Measured from the cysteine to the phenylalanine, the CDR3 is 14 residues long. Here the CDR3 DNA is all that survives: 42 bases in frame from base 1. For CDR1 and CDR2, the germline V gene (reference sequence) lists LGHDT and YNNKEL. V drops 4 bases and J drops 1 base, leaving 10 bases in between.